The sequence of this TCR beta chain was determined in a study of shared clonotypes between healthy human individuals. Broader study findings: Blood was the only sampled material, and tissue repertoires likely differ.

Original analysis: Junction-only sequences without quality scores were provided by ImmunoSEQ, so filtering was different. TCRdb's table, derived via immunoSEQ multiplex PCR, lists solely in-frame clones and lacks some. That table gives V, J and clone size, and the DNA gave D and trimming. Of 2 million to 2.5 million clones listed, approximately 95% are singletons. Donors included only healthy HIV-negative adults lacking recent acute infections or vaccinations. This clone was observed once. Its antigen is still unknown. The junction differs from germline at one of its ends, possibly a read error. CDR3 length equals 13 residues. Germline CDR1 reads SSHAT; CDR2 reads FNYEAQ (reference sequence).

The genes are TRBV7-7 and TRBJ2-1; D gene unclear. The sample consisted of naive CD4+ T cells sorted from blood. Subset in this sample: CD45RA+ positively selected. This TCR was sampled from a man between 18 and 29 years old in good health. CDR3 nucleotides: TGTGCTAGCAGCTTAGGTCGGGTCTATGAGCAGTTCTTC. Residues: CASSLGRVYEQFF.